The rows below give T cell receptor beta chains drawn from one sample of a study of cytomegalovirus exposure and HLA in healthy donors. Measured with immunoSEQ multiplex PCR; TCRdb has only the in-frame clones, and not every one. The sample lists 150,000 to 200,000 clones, about four fifths seen once, with approximately 5% in the top ten. The sequenced material came from PBMCs. Every receptor here comes from a woman aged 18-29 years in good health and CMV-seropositive. CDR3s include the opening cysteine and the closing phenylalanine or tryptophan. The D gene is left open where the match is weak. Only some rows state a clone size, as once, few, many or a class for expanded clones.

V gene,D gene,clone size,J gene,CDR3 protein,CDR3 DNA
TRBV28,NA,NA,TRBJ1-1,CASRLNTEAFF,TGTGCCAGCAGACTAAACACTGAAGCTTTCTTT
TRBV7-8,NA,NA,TRBJ1-5,CASSLRGSNQPQHF,TGTGCCAGCAGCTTACGCGGGAGCAATCAGCCCCAGCATTTT
TRBV28,TRBD1,NA,TRBJ1-4,CASSSPRDREVATNEKLFF,TGTGCCAGCAGTTCTCCCCGGGACAGGGAGGTGGCAACTAATGAAAAACTGTTTTTT
TRBV18,NA,NA,TRBJ1-2,CASSPPGANYGYTF,TGTGCCAGCTCACCTCCCGGAGCTAACTATGGCTACACCTTC
TRBV7-8,NA,few,TRBJ2-5,CASSLFGTRQETQYF,TGTGCCAGCAGCTTATTCGGGACAAGACAAGAGACCCAGTACTTC
TRBV5-5,NA,few,TRBJ1-1,CASSSPALVGGTEAFF,TGTGCCAGCAGCTCACCGGCGCTCGTAGGGGGCACTGAAGCTTTCTTT
TRBV2,TRBD2,NA,TRBJ2-1,CAGSGTRVRDEQFF,TGTGCCGGATCCGGGACTAGGGTTAGGGATGAGCAGTTCTTC
TRBV2,NA,NA,TRBJ2-7,CASSGGDDLGEQYF,TGTGCCAGCAGCGGAGGAGACGACCTAGGCGAGCAGTACTTC
TRBV9,NA,NA,TRBJ2-2,CASSAGPNRDTGELFF,TGTGCCAGCAGCGCAGGCCCAAATAGAGACACCGGGGAGCTGTTTTTT
TRBV6-5,NA,NA,TRBJ1-1,CASSRRGWTEAFF,TGTGCCAGCAGTCGCCGGGGTTGGACTGAAGCTTTCTTT
TRBV5-6,NA,NA,TRBJ1-4,CASSFGGQNEKLFF,TGTGCCAGCAGCTTCGGTGGACAGAATGAAAAACTGTTTTTT
TRBV19,NA,NA,TRBJ2-3,CASGQLNTDTQYF,TGTGCCAGTGGGCAGTTAAACACAGATACGCAGTATTTT
TRBV5-1,TRBD2,once,TRBJ2-7,CASSLATSGAYEQYF,TGCGCCAGCAGCTTGGCCACTAGCGGGGCGTACGAGCAGTACTTC
TRBV23-1,NA,NA,TRBJ1-2,CASSHAIIKFCRFNYGYTF,TGCGCCAGCAGTCACGCGATTATAAAGTTCTGTCGATTCAACTATGGCTACACCTTC
TRBV7-2,NA,few,TRBJ1-2,CASSSVGPASYGYTF,TGTGCCAGCAGCTCCGTGGGGCCGGCGAGCTATGGCTACACCTTC
TRBV6-5,NA,NA,TRBJ2-5,CASSYRSLETQYF,TGTGCCAGCAGTTACAGGAGCCTAGAGACCCAGTACTTC
TRBV7-2,TRBD1,NA,TRBJ2-7,CASSLTGTGPYEQYF,TGTGCCAGCAGCTTAACCGGGACAGGCCCCTACGAGCAGTACTTC
TRBV5-6,NA,NA,TRBJ2-7,CASSFLTAGEQYF,TGTGCCAGCAGCTTTTTGACGGCGGGCGAGCAGTACTTC
TRBV7-2,NA,once,TRBJ1-6,CASSLNPRGSNSPLHF,TGTGCCAGCAGCTTAAACCCCAGGGGTTCTAATTCACCCCTCCACTTT
TRBV11-2,NA,NA,TRBJ2-2,CASSPGRSGELFF,TGTGCCAGCAGCCCGGGAAGGTCCGGGGAGCTGTTTTTT
TRBV7-2,NA,few,TRBJ1-1,CASSQGTTAFF,TGTGCCAGCAGCCAAGGGACTACGGCTTTCTTT
TRBV12-5,TRBD2,NA,TRBJ2-3,CASGPRGADTQYF,TGTGCTAGTGGACCGCGGGGGGCGGATACGCAGTATTTT
TRBV5-1,TRBD1,NA,TRBJ1-3,CASSLWGGTGDSGNTIYF,TGCGCCAGCAGCTTGTGGGGGGGGACAGGTGACTCTGGAAACACCATATATTTT
TRBV6-5,TRBD1,NA,TRBJ2-7,CASSAGQGNEQYF,TGTGCCAGCAGCGCGGGACAGGGAAACGAGCAGTACTTC